A single sample is the source of the 8 T cell receptor beta chains below, sequenced in a study of neurological immune-mediated disorders. From the 5' RACE reads, TCRdb called clonotypes with MiXCR, one entry per CDR3 protein. The data hold roughly 80,000 distinct CDR3 sequences, with over 15% observed a single time. Sequencing was carried out using PBMCs. The origin of the receptors is a woman in her thirties or forties in good health.

This clonotype was seen many times. The chain has TRBV3-1 and TRBJ1-2, with unresolved D. Trimming took off 2 bases at V and 3 bases at J, with 10 bases between the two ends. The germline gives CDR1 LGHDT, CDR2 YNNKEL (reference sequence). This CDR3 is built from 14 residues. The CDR3 sequence: CASSQRLAHYGYTF. The CDR3 bases are TGTGCCAGCAGCCAACGTCTCGCCCACTATGGCTACACCTTC.

The chain employs TRBV10-3 and TRBJ1-5, with D perhaps TRBD1 (6 bases). The CDR3 consists of 16 residues. Germline CDR1 ENHRY, CDR2 SYGVKD. V lost 8 bases, J lost 4 bases, and 21 bases lay in between. CDR3 DNA sequence: TGTGCCATCGGAGTAGCGGGGGGGCGGAGGAATCAGCCCCAGCATTTT. Translation gives CAIGVAGGRRNQPQHF.

The table lists this clonotype with many counts. The J gene is TRBJ2-5, the V gene TRBV20-1; D assignment may be TRBD1 or TRBD2 (5 bases each). V was pared by 4 bases and J by 5 bases, with 11 bases between. From germline, CDR1 is DFQATT and CDR2 SNEGSKA (reference sequence). This CDR3 is built from 12 residues. The CDR3 bases are TGCAGTGCTACGGGACCCGGGGAGACCCAGTACTTC. This sequence encodes CSATGPGETQYF.

This clonotype was recorded at least ten times. The CDR3 nucleotides are TGTGCCAGCAGCCCTCAAGCGGGGGCCACAGATACGCAGTATTTT. It yields the protein CASSPQAGATDTQYF. V usage is TRBV7-3 and J usage is TRBJ2-3; 8 bases fit TRBD2. CDR1 is SGHTA and CDR2 is FQGTGA in the germline V gene. The CDR3 length is 15 residues. V lost 5 bases and J lost 2; bases outside the gene matches: 6.

This clonotype was seen many times. The chain carries TRBV20-1 and TRBJ1-6, with D unclear. CDR1 is DFQATT and CDR2 is SNEGSKA in the germline V gene (reference sequence). The CDR3 extends over 12 amino acids. V shed 6 bases and J shed 5 bases, with 8 bases lying between them. CDR3 DNA: TGCAGTGCCCGGGGTAATAATTCACCCCTCCACTTT. The encoded protein is CSARGNNSPLHF.

This clonotype has ten or more counts. This rearrangement joins TRBV28 to TRBJ1-5; maybe TRBD1 (6 bases). Looked up from germline, CDR1 is MDHEN and CDR2 is SYDVKM. Trimming took 3 bases from V and 10 from J, leaving 10 bases between them. The CDR3 consists of 12 residues. The CDR3 protein is CASSFWTEPQHF. The CDR3 nucleotides read TGTGCCAGCAGTTTTTGGACAGAACCCCAGCATTTT. Supplemented by reference TRBV28 and TRBJ1-5, the full variable domain reads DVKVTQSSRYLVKRTGEKVFLECVQDMDHENMFWYRQDPGLGLRLIYFSYDVKMKEKGDIPEGYSVSREKKERFSLILESASTNQTSMYLCASSFWTEPQHFGDGTRLSIL.

This clonotype was counted at least ten times. This rearrangement joins TRBV7-2 to TRBJ2-2; 7 bases agree with TRBD2. This CDR3 comprises 14 residues. Germline V lookup: CDR1 SGHTA, CDR2 FQGNSA. V trimming: 5 bases; J trimming: 6 bases; junction bases outside the gene matches: 6. This CDR3 is CASSPQRGSGELFF. The CDR3 region has the DNA TGTGCCAGCAGCCCACAGCGGGGATCCGGGGAGCTGTTTTTT.

In regard to this clonotype: Possible read error: a much larger clone is one base away. The chain has TRBV5-1 and TRBJ2-5; D is possibly TRBD2 (5 bases). The CDR3 runs to 14 residues. Germline CDR1 reads SGHRS; CDR2 reads YFSETQ. Trimming took off 0 bases at V and 5 bases at J, with 11 bases between the two ends. CDR3 in amino acids: CASSLAGNTETQYF. In nucleotides, the CDR3 is TGCGCCAGCAGCTTGGCCGGGAATACGGAGACCCAGTACTTC.